This TCR beta chain stems from a study of OX40 agonist ivuxolimab in advanced cancers. Study overall: Patients received ivuxolimab, an intravenous treatment, every 2 weeks at 0.01 to 10 mg/kg. At approximately 80% male, the cohort had a mean age of approximately 64 years, ranging from roughly 23 to 80.

Profiled with immunoSEQ multiplex PCR; TCRdb holds only in-frame clones, not every one. The table records roughly 34,000 clones, approximately 89% of them present only once. Study results and caveats: By week 6 at 0.1 to 3.0 mg/kg, blood CD4+ and CD8+ T cells had expanded clonally.

Looked up from germline, CDR1 is MNHNY and CDR2 is SVGAGI (reference sequence). This CDR3 region has 13 residues. Trimming at V came to 7 bases and at J to 4 bases, leaving 6 bases not matched to a gene. Autoimmune disease history or systemic immunosuppression excluded patients. With respect to this clone: Its antigen is undetermined.

The sample here was CD4+ or CD8+ T cells sorted from blood, taken in a trial of the OX40 agonist ivuxolimab. This TCR was sampled from an adult with an advanced solid tumor such as melanoma, head and neck, liver or kidney cancer. The J gene is TRBJ1-1, the V gene TRBV6-6, with 7 bases matching TRBD1. The CDR3 reads CASKQGIGTEAFF. CDR3 coding DNA: TGTGCCAGCAAACAGGGGATAGGCACTGAAGCTTTCTTT.